The rows below give T cell receptor beta chains drawn from one sample of a study of OX40 agonist ivuxolimab in advanced cancers. Using immunoSEQ multiplex PCR, the repertoire was profiled, and TCRdb retains in-frame clones only, with some absent. The data contain about 40,000 clones, roughly 81% of them singletons. The sample here was CD4+ or CD8+ T cells sorted from blood, taken in a trial of the OX40 agonist ivuxolimab. All receptors come from an adult with an advanced solid tumor such as melanoma, head and neck, liver or kidney cancer. Each CDR3 is given with its conserved first and last residue. The D gene is left open where the match is weak. The listing skips clone size in some rows; elsewhere it reads once, few, many or a size class.

D gene	V gene	clone size	J gene	CDR3 protein	CDR3 DNA
-	TRBV9	-	TRBJ2-1	CASRGPGNEQFF	TGTGCCAGCAGAGGGCCCGGCAATGAGCAGTTCTTC
-	TRBV30	-	TRBJ2-7	CAWSQGNSYEQYF	TGTGCCTGGAGCCAGGGCAACTCCTACGAGCAGTACTTC
-	TRBV15	-	TRBJ2-2	CATSRDTLTGPMNTGELFF	TGTGCCACCAGCAGGGATACACTTACTGGTCCTATGAACACCGGGGAGCTGTTTTTT
-	TRBV13	-	TRBJ2-2	CASSSTPGQNTGELFF	TGTGCCAGCAGCTCAACTCCGGGACAGAACACCGGGGAGCTGTTTTTT
TRBD1	TRBV5-6	-	TRBJ1-2	CASSLEGTEWNYGYTF	TGTGCCAGCAGCTTGGAGGGGACAGAGTGGAACTATGGCTACACCTTC
-	TRBV6-5	-	TRBJ1-1	CASSSGNTEAFF	TGTGCCAGCAGTTCAGGCAACACTGAAGCTTTCTTT
TRBD1	TRBV6-5	-	TRBJ1-1	CASGQGVRTEAFF	TGTGCCAGCGGTCAGGGGGTTAGAACTGAAGCTTTCTTT
-	TRBV29-1	-	TRBJ1-4	CSVANPATNEKLFF	TGCAGCGTTGCCAATCCTGCAACTAATGAAAAACTGTTTTTT
-	TRBV9	large	TRBJ1-4	CASSPRDFQVATNEKLFF	TGTGCCAGCAGCCCTAGGGACTTTCAAGTTGCAACTAATGAAAAACTGTTTTTT
TRBD1	TRBV19	once	TRBJ1-5	CASSATGGLGNQPQHF	TGTGCCAGTAGTGCCACAGGGGGCTTAGGCAATCAGCCCCAGCATTTT
-	TRBV9	-	TRBJ1-2	CASSVELMGNYGYTF	TGTGCCAGCAGCGTAGAACTAATGGGGAACTATGGCTACACCTTC
-	TRBV7-9	-	TRBJ2-2	CASSLVSSGSGELFF	TGTGCCAGCAGCTTAGTATCGTCGGGATCCGGGGAGCTGTTTTTT
-	TRBV29-1	-	TRBJ2-7	CSVEEGLYEQYF	TGCAGCGTTGAAGAAGGGCTCTACGAGCAGTACTTC
TRBD2	TRBV6-4	-	TRBJ2-2	CASSDSTRGDTGELFF	TGTGCCAGCAGTGACTCCACGCGGGGGGACACCGGGGAGCTGTTTTTT
-	TRBV4-2	-	TRBJ1-1	CASSQEMGINTEAFF	TGTGCCAGCAGCCAAGAGATGGGGATTAACACTGAAGCTTTCTTT
TRBD2	TRBV27	-	TRBJ2-7	CASSFSIAGDHEQYF	TGTGCCAGCAGTTTCTCCATAGCGGGGGACCACGAGCAGTACTTC
TRBD1	TRBV5-5	-	TRBJ2-7	CASSLGWTGNYEQYF	TGTGCCAGCAGCTTGGGATGGACAGGAAACTACGAGCAGTACTTC
-	TRBV14	-	TRBJ1-1	CASNYPCWDVNTEAFF	TGTGCCAGCAACTACCCCTGTTGGGACGTCAACACTGAAGCTTTCTTT
-	TRBV6-5	-	TRBJ2-3	CASSLGLGTDTQYF	TGTGCCAGCAGTTTAGGACTGGGCACAGATACGCAGTATTTT
-	TRBV25-1	once	TRBJ2-7	CASGIGKGYEQYF	TGTGCCAGCGGGATAGGGAAGGGCTACGAGCAGTACTTC
TRBD1	TRBV6-6	-	TRBJ1-6	CASSPGTDSPLHF	TGTGCCAGCAGTCCCGGGACAGATTCACCCCTCCACTTT
-	TRBV12-5	once	TRBJ2-1	CASGLIPFF	TGTGCTAGTGGTTTAATCCCGTTCTTC
-	TRBV5-6	-	TRBJ2-5	CASSLGGGLQETQYF	TGTGCCAGCAGCTTGGGGGGGGGCCTCCAAGAGACCCAGTACTTC
TRBD2	TRBV27	-	TRBJ2-7	CASSPLTSGGYEQYF	TGTGCCAGCAGTCCGCTCACTAGCGGGGGCTACGAGCAGTACTTC
-	TRBV27	few	TRBJ2-5	CASSLSFQETQYF	TGTGCCAGCAGTTTATCTTTCCAAGAGACCCAGTACTTC
-	TRBV25-1	-	TRBJ1-2	CASSELGQWDLGYTF	TGTGCCAGCAGTGAATTAGGACAGTGGGATCTTGGCTACACCTTC
-	TRBV11-2	-	TRBJ2-6	CASSSPGRISGANVLTF	TGTGCCAGCAGCTCCCCGGGACGGATCTCTGGGGCCAACGTCCTGACTTTC
-	TRBV7-9	-	TRBJ2-1	CASSLGPRPYNEQFF	TGTGCCAGCAGCTTAGGGCCTAGACCCTACAATGAGCAGTTCTTC
-	TRBV11-2	-	TRBJ2-5	CASSLLEGGGEETQYF	TGTGCCAGCAGCTTACTGGAGGGAGGGGGGGAGGAGACCCAGTACTTC
TRBD1	TRBV6-1	-	TRBJ1-6	CASSDMPGQSNSPLHF	TGTGCCAGCAGTGACATGCCGGGACAGTCAAATTCACCCCTCCACTTT
-	TRBV27	-	TRBJ2-5	CASSLLAGAETQYF	TGTGCCAGCAGTTTACTCGCAGGGGCAGAGACCCAGTACTTC
-	TRBV19	-	TRBJ1-3	CASHTLGGAGNTIYF	TGTGCCAGCCACACCCTGGGGGGGGCTGGAAACACCATATATTTT
-	TRBV11-3	-	TRBJ2-7	CASSLGTGPTYEQYF	TGTGCCAGCAGCTTAGGTACCGGGCCAACCTACGAGCAGTACTTC
-	TRBV6-5	-	TRBJ2-7	CASTDVGSGHYEQYF	TGTGCCAGCACCGACGTGGGGTCGGGCCACTACGAGCAGTACTTC
-	TRBV9	-	TRBJ2-7	CASSAGTGVGYEQYF	TGTGCCAGCAGCGCGGGGACTGGGGTGGGTTACGAGCAGTACTTC
TRBD2	TRBV6-1	-	TRBJ2-1	CASSEEGLAGALNEQFF	TGTGCCAGCAGTGAAGAAGGGCTAGCGGGGGCTTTAAATGAGCAGTTCTTC
TRBD1	TRBV7-2	few	TRBJ2-5	CASSPRTVTGEETQYF	TGTGCCAGCAGCCCCCGAACCGTGACAGGGGAAGAGACCCAGTACTTC
-	TRBV15	-	TRBJ1-5	CATSNLGRADQPQHF	TGTGCCACCAGCAACCTAGGCAGGGCCGATCAGCCCCAGCATTTT
TRBD1	TRBV9	-	TRBJ2-7	CASSGGTGGFYEQYF	TGTGCCAGCAGCGGTGGGACAGGGGGCTTCTACGAGCAGTACTTC
-	TRBV6-1	-	TRBJ2-3	CASPGLSTDTQYF	TGTGCCAGCCCGGGACTTAGCACAGATACGCAGTATTTT
-	TRBV7-9	once	TRBJ1-6	CASSLAGGRSYNSPLHF	TGTGCCAGCAGCTTAGCTGGGGGGCGATCCTATAATTCACCCCTCCACTTT
TRBD2	TRBV4-1	-	TRBJ2-1	CASSVMGTSGRFNEQFF	TGCGCCAGCAGTGTAATGGGGACTAGCGGGAGATTCAATGAGCAGTTCTTC
-	TRBV6-5	-	TRBJ2-1	CASRAVADEQFF	TGTGCCAGCAGGGCCGTCGCCGATGAGCAGTTCTTC
TRBD1	TRBV28	-	TRBJ1-4	CASSLNRGLIEKLFF	TGTGCCAGCAGTTTAAACAGGGGCTTAATAGAAAAACTGTTTTTT
-	TRBV6-5	-	TRBJ1-2	CASSYSGGWYGYTF	TGTGCCAGCAGTTACTCCGGCGGCTGGTATGGCTACACCTTC
-	TRBV27	-	TRBJ1-2	CASSFDWGAGGYTF	TGTGCCAGCAGTTTCGACTGGGGGGCCGGTGGCTACACCTTC
TRBD1	TRBV27	once	TRBJ1-5	CASSAGQGRNQPQHF	TGTGCCAGCAGTGCCGGACAGGGGAGGAATCAGCCCCAGCATTTT
-	TRBV19	-	TRBJ1-5	CASLGGGWGNQPQHF	TGTGCCAGTCTGGGGGGGGGATGGGGCAATCAGCCCCAGCATTTT
-	TRBV5-6	once	TRBJ2-3	CASSLESGSDTQYF	TGTGCCAGCAGCTTAGAGTCAGGGTCAGATACGCAGTATTTT
-	TRBV9	-	TRBJ1-1	CASSVDGGVNTEAFF	TGTGCCAGCAGCGTAGATGGGGGAGTGAACACTGAAGCTTTCTTT
TRBD2	TRBV9	-	TRBJ2-3	CASSVSSGGSTDTQYF	TGTGCCAGCAGCGTATCTAGCGGGGGCTCCACAGATACGCAGTATTTT
TRBD1	TRBV10-1	once	TRBJ2-3	CASSESPRDRGRIRTDTQYF	TGCGCCAGCAGTGAGTCCCCCCGGGACAGGGGGCGAATAAGGACAGATACGCAGTATTTT
-	TRBV28	-	TRBJ1-2	CASTFSDGSNYGYTF	TGTGCCAGCACCTTCAGCGACGGATCTAACTATGGCTACACCTTC
-	TRBV4-1	-	TRBJ1-2	CASRTSSYGYTF	TGCGCCAGTCGGACGTCGTCTTATGGCTACACCTTC
-	TRBV7-3	once	TRBJ1-6	CASSHRESGSPLHF	TGTGCCAGCAGCCACAGGGAGTCTGGTTCACCCCTCCACTTT
-	TRBV27	-	TRBJ1-2	CASSLFGGYGYTF	TGTGCCAGCAGTTTATTCGGGGGATATGGCTACACCTTC
-	TRBV5-1	-	TRBJ2-7	CASSPDTSYEQYF	TGCGCCAGCTCCCCTGACACTTCCTACGAGCAGTACTTC
-	TRBV15	few	TRBJ2-5	CATSRGFQETQYF	TGTGCCACCAGCAGGGGCTTTCAAGAGACCCAGTACTTC
-	TRBV4-3	once	TRBJ2-1	CASSQDNYVSDEQFF	TGCGCCAGCAGCCAAGATAATTACGTTTCCGATGAGCAGTTCTTC
-	TRBV4-3	-	TRBJ2-1	CASSQDSHYNEQFF	TGCGCCAGCAGCCAAGATTCCCACTACAATGAGCAGTTCTTC